This T cell receptor (beta chain) was retrieved from a study of T-cell reconstitution after alpha-beta-depleted transplantation in children. Study-wide results and limits: Two months or so post-transplant, alpha-beta T cells reportedly derived from several hundred expanded graft clones.

CDR1 and CDR2 (germline): MDHEN, SYDVKM. V was clipped by 3 bases and J by 0 bases, with 15 bases between them. The CDR3 runs to 18 residues. The library targeted TCRbeta and was prepared with unique molecular identifiers. TCRdb passed the PCR reads through MiXCR, listing each CDR3 protein once. The data hold tens of thousands of distinct CDR3 sequences, with 12% to 15% observed a single time. Worth noting for this clonotype: The target antigen is unknown.

This clonotype originated in a male patient between 2 and 9 years old who had a stem cell transplant for acute lymphoblastic leukemia, so the T cells may come from the graft donor. Here the sequenced sample was PBMCs, mostly from graft donor cells, taken 180 days after TCRalphabeta/CD19-depleted stem cell transplant. The gene calls are TRBV28 and TRBJ1-6; TRBD1 might be the D (5 bases). CDR3 nucleotides: TGTGCCAGCAGTTTTCCGGGACCGCTAAGCTCCTATAATTCACCCCTCCACTTT. It encodes CASSFPGPLSSYNSPLHF.